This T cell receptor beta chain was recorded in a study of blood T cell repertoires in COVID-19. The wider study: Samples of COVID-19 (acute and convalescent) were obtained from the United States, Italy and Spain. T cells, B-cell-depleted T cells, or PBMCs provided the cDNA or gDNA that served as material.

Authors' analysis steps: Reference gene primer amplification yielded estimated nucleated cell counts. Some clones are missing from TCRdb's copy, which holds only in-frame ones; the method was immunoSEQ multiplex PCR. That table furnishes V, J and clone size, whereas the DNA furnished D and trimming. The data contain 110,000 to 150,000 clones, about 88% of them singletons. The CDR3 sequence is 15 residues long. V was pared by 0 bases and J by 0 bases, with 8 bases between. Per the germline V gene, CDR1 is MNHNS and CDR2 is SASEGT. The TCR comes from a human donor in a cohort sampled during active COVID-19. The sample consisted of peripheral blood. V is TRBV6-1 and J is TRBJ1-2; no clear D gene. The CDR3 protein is CASSEALAANYGYTF. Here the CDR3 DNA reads TGTGCCAGCAGTGAAGCCCTGGCGGCTAACTATGGCTACACCTTC.